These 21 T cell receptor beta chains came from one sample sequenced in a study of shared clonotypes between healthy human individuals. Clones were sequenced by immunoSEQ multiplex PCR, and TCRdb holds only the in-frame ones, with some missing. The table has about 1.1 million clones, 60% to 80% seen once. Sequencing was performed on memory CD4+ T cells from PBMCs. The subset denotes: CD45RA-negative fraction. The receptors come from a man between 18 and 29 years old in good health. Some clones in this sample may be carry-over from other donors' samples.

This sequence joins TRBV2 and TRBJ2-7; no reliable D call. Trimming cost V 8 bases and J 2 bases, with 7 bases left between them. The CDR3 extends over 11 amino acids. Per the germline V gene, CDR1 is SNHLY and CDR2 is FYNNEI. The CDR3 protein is CASGQTYEQYF. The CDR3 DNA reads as TGTGCCAGCGGCCAGACCTACGAGCAGTACTTC.

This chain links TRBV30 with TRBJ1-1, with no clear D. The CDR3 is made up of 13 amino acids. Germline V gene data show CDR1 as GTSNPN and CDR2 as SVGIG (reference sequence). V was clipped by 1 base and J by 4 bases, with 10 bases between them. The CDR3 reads CAWSAGLVTEAFF. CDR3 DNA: TGTGCCTGGAGTGCCGGACTCGTCACTGAAGCTTTCTTT.

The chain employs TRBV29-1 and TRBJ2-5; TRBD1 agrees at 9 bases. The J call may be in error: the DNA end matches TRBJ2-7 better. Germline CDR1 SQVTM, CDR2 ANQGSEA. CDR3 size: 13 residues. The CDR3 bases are TGCAGCGTTGTGGGGACAGGGTTGTACGAGCAGTACTTC. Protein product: CSVVGTGLYEQYF.

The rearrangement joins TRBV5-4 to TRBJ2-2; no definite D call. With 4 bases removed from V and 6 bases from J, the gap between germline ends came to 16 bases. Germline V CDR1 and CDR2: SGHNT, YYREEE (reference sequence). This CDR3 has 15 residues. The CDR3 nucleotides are TGTGCCAGCAGCCCCCACCTAGGCTCGGCCGGGGAGCTGTTTTTT. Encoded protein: CASSPHLGSAGELFF.

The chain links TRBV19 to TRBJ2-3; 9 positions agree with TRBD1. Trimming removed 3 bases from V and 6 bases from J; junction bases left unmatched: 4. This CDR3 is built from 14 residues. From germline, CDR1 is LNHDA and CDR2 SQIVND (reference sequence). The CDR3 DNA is TGTGCCAGTAGTATCACAGGGGGCGTGGATACGCAGTATTTT. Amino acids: CASSITGGVDTQYF.

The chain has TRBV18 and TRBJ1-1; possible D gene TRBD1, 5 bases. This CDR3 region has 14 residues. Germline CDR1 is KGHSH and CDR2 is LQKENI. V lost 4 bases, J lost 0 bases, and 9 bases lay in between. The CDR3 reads CASSHRTLNTEAFF. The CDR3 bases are TGTGCCAGCTCACACAGGACTTTGAACACTGAAGCTTTCTTT.

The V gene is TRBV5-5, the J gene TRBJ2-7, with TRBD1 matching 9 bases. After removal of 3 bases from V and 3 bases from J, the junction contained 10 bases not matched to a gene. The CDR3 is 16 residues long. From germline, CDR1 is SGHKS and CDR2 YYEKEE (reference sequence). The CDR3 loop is CASSWIQGAVNYEQYF. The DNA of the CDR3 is TGTGCCAGCAGCTGGATACAGGGGGCGGTAAACTACGAGCAGTACTTC.

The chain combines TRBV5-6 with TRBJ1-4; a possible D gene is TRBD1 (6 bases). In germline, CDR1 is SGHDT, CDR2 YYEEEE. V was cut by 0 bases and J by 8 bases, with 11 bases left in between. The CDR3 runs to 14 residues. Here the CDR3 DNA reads TGTGCCAGCAGCTTGGTGGGGGCCGGAGAAAAACTGTTTTTT. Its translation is CASSLVGAGEKLFF.

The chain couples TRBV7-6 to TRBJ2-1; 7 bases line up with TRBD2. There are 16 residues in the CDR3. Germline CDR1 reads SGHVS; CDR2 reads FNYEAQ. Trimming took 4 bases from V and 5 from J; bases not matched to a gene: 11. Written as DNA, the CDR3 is TGTGCCAGCAGCTCGCGAGCCGGGACTACAAACAATGAGCAGTTCTTC. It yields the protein CASSSRAGTTNNEQFF.

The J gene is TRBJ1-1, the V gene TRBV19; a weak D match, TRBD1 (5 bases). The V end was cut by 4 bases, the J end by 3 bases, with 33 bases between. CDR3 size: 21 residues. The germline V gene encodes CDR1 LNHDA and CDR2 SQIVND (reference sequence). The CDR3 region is CASSTRGSGLRPFSRYTEAFF. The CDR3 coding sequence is TGTGCCAGTAGTACCCGAGGGTCGGGACTGCGGCCCTTCAGCAGGTACACTGAAGCTTTCTTT.

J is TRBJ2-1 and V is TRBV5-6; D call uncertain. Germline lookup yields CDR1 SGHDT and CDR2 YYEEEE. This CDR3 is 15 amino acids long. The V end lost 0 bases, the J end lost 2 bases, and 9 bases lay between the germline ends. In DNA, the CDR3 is TGTGCCAGCAGCTTGGTCCGGAAACCCTACAATGAGCAGTTCTTC. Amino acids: CASSLVRKPYNEQFF. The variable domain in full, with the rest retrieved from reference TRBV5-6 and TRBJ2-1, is DAGVTQSPTHLIKTRGQQVTLRCSPKSGHDTVSWYQQALGQGPQFIFQYYEEEERQRGNFPDRFSGHQFPNYSSELNVNALLLGDSALYLCASSLVRKPYNEQFFGPGTRLTVL.

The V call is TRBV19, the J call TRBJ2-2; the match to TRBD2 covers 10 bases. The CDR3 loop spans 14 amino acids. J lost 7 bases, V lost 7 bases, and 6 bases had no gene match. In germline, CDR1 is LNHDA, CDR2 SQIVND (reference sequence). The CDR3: CASKALAGVGELFF. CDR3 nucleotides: TGTGCCAGTAAGGCGCTAGCGGGAGTCGGGGAGCTGTTTTTT.

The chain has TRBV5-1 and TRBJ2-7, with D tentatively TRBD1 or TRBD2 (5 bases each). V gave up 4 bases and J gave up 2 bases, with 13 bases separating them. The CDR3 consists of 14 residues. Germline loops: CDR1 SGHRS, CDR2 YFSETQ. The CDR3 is CASSPDGTPYEQYF. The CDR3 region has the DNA TGCGCCAGCAGCCCGGACGGGACCCCCTACGAGCAGTACTTC.

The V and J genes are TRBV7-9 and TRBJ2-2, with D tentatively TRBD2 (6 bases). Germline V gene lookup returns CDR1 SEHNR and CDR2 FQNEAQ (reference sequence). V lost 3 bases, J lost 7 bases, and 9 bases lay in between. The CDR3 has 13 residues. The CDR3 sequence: CASSLGLYGELFF. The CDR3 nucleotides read TGTGCCAGCAGCTTGGGACTGTACGGGGAGCTGTTTTTT.

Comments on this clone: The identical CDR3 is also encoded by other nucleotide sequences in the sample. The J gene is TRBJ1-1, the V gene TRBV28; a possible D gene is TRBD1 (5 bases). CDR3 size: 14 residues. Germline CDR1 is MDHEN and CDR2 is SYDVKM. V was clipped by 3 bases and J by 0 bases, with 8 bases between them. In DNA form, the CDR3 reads TGTGCCAGCAGTTTGCCAGGGATGAACACTGAAGCTTTCTTT. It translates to CASSLPGMNTEAFF.

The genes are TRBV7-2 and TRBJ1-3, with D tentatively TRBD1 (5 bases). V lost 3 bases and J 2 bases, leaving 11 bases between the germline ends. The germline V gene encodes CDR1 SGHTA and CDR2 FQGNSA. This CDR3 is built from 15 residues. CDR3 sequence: CASSFDWGAGNTIYF. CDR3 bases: TGTGCCAGCAGCTTCGACTGGGGGGCTGGAAACACCATATATTTT.

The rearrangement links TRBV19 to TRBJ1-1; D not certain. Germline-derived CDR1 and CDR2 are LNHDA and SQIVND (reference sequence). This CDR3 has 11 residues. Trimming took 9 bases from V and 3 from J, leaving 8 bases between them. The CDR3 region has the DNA TGTGCCAGCACGGGGTACACTGAAGCTTTCTTT. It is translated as CASTGYTEAFF.

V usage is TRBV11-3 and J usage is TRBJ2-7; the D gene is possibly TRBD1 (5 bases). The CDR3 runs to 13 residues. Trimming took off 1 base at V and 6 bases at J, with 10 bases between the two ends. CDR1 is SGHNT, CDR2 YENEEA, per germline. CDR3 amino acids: CASSLAARGEQYF. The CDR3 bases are TGTGCCAGCAGCTTAGCGGCTAGGGGCGAGCAGTACTTC.

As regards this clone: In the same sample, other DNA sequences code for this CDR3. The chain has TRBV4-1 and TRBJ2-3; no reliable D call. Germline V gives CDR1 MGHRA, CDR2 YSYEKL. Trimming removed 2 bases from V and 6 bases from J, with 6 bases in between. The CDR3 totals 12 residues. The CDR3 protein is CASSQHRDTQYF. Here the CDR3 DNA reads TGCGCCAGCAGCCAACACCGGGATACGCAGTATTTT.

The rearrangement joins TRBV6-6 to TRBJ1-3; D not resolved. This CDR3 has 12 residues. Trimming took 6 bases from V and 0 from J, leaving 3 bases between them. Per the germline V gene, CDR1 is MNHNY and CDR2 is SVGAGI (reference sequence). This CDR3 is CASRFSGNTIYF. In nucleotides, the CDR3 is TGTGCCAGCAGGTTCTCTGGAAACACCATATATTTT.

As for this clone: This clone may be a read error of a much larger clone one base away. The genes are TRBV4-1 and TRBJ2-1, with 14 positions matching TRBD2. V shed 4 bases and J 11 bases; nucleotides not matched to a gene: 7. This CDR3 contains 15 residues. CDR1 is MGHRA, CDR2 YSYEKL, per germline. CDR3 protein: CASSPGLAGENKQFF. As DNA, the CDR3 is TGCGCCAGCAGCCCGGGACTAGCGGGAGAGAATAAGCAGTTCTTC.